These T cell receptor beta chains were read from a single sample in a study of blood T cell repertoires in COVID-19. Profiling relied on immunoSEQ multiplex PCR, and the TCRdb table lists in-frame clones only, not all of them. The sample lists approximately 97,000 clones, around four fifths occurring once. The sequencing sample was made of peripheral blood. The receptors stem from a man aged 35 to 55 with active or convalescent COVID-19. CDR3s include the opening cysteine and the closing phenylalanine or tryptophan. The D gene is left open where the match is weak. The size field is filled for only some rows; it gives once, few, many or a size class.

cdr3_aa cdr3_nt v_call clone_size j_call d_call
CASSIGGTSSYEQYF TGTGCCAGTAGTATCGGGGGTACCTCTTCCTACGAGCAGTACTTC TRBV19 - TRBJ2-7 -
CATSGVRGGKAFF TGTGCCACCAGTGGCGTCCGGGGGGGAAAAGCTTTCTTT TRBV24-1 - TRBJ1-1 -
CSVGQGGGAFF TGCAGCGTTGGGCAGGGAGGAGGAGCTTTCTTT TRBV29-1 - TRBJ1-1 -
CASSQQGLSTEAFF TGTGCCAGCAGCCAACAGGGATTATCCACTGAAGCTTTCTTT TRBV7-9 - TRBJ1-1 -
CASSSGAGFTEAFF TGTGCCAGCAGTTCGGGTGCGGGATTCACTGAAGCTTTCTTT TRBV5-6 once TRBJ1-1 -
CASRSGTGGSSYNSPLHF TGTGCCAGTAGATCCGGGACAGGGGGAAGCTCCTATAATTCACCCCTCCACTTT TRBV19 - TRBJ1-6 TRBD1
CASRSGGAGTDTQYF TGTGCCAGCCGTAGCGGGGGGGCGGGCACAGATACGCAGTATTTT TRBV6-5 - TRBJ2-3 TRBD2
CASSQRERVEQYF TGTGCCAGCAGCCAGCGTGAGAGGGTCGAGCAGTACTTC TRBV6-5 once TRBJ2-7 -
CASIAIHAKNEQFF TGTGCCAGCATAGCGATTCACGCTAAGAATGAGCAGTTCTTC TRBV28 - TRBJ2-1 -
CASRLTSGGANEQFF TGTGCCAGCAGACTCACTAGCGGGGGGGCTAATGAGCAGTTCTTC TRBV6-6 - TRBJ2-1 TRBD2
CASSLEGTSGSYNEQFF TGTGCCAGCAGCTTAGAAGGGACTAGCGGGTCCTACAATGAGCAGTTCTTC TRBV7-6 - TRBJ2-1 TRBD2
CAIRVQGAEQYF TGTGCCATCAGAGTTCAGGGGGCCGAGCAGTACTTC TRBV10-3 - TRBJ2-7 TRBD1
CASSIAQPTNYGYTF TGTGCCAGTAGTATAGCACAGCCTACTAACTATGGCTACACCTTC TRBV19 - TRBJ1-2 -
CASSLGTVGGYTF TGTGCCAGTAGTTTAGGGACTGTGGGCGGCTACACCTTC TRBV19 - TRBJ1-2 -
CASSRGPGGGETQYF TGTGCCAGCAGCCGGGGGCCAGGGGGCGGGGAGACCCAGTACTTC TRBV7-2 once TRBJ2-5 TRBD1
CATEAGTGNEKLFF TGTGCCACCGAAGCCGGGACAGGGAATGAAAAACTGTTTTTT TRBV30 once TRBJ1-4 TRBD1
CASSPPRGLTYEQYF TGTGCCAGCAGCCCCCCGCGGGGACTCACCTACGAGCAGTACTTC TRBV5-4 - TRBJ2-7 -
CASSQGQVYEQYF TGTGCCAGCTCACAGGGACAGGTCTACGAGCAGTACTTC TRBV18 - TRBJ2-7 TRBD1
CASSLGTSRSTDTQYF TGTGCCAGCAGCCTAGGGACTAGCAGATCCACAGATACGCAGTATTTT TRBV28 - TRBJ2-3 TRBD2
CASSLIGTVQETQYF TGTGCCAGCAGCTTAATAGGGACAGTCCAAGAGACCCAGTACTTC TRBV7-2 - TRBJ2-5 TRBD1
CASSQAAAGGYNEQFF TGTGCCAGCAGCCAGGCCGCGGCAGGGGGTTACAATGAGCAGTTCTTC TRBV5-8 - TRBJ2-1 TRBD1
CASSHQRGPSTDTQYF TGTGCCAGCAGCCACCAGCGGGGGCCTAGCACAGATACGCAGTATTTT TRBV7-9 - TRBJ2-3 TRBD2
CASGAQGVGYTF TGTGCTAGTGGGGCACAGGGTGTTGGCTACACCTTC TRBV12-5 - TRBJ1-2 -
CASNSGGPGEQYF TGTGCCAGCAACAGCGGGGGGCCGGGGGAGCAGTACTTC TRBV2 once TRBJ2-7 TRBD2
CASSSRDSYGYTF TGCGCCAGCAGCTCCCGGGACAGCTATGGCTACACCTTC TRBV5-1 - TRBJ1-2 TRBD1
CASSSETGMNTEAFF TGCGCCAGCAGCTCTGAGACAGGGATGAACACTGAAGCTTTCTTT TRBV5-1 - TRBJ1-1 TRBD1
CASSLQGYGYTF TGTGCCAGCAGCTTGCAGGGATATGGCTACACCTTC TRBV7-8 - TRBJ1-2 -
CASSQEGQGGRAFF TGCGCCAGCAGCCAGGAGGGACAGGGGGGAAGAGCTTTCTTT TRBV4-3 - TRBJ1-1 TRBD1
CASIDDRDNQPQHF TGTGCCAGCATCGACGACAGGGACAATCAGCCCCAGCATTTT TRBV6-6 - TRBJ1-5 TRBD1
CSVEVTRWLYNEQFF TGCAGCGTTGAGGTGACTCGATGGCTGTACAATGAGCAGTTCTTC TRBV29-1 once TRBJ2-1 -
CASSFRDRDQPQHF TGTGCCAGCAGCTTCCGGGACAGAGATCAGCCCCAGCATTTT TRBV5-6 - TRBJ1-5 TRBD1
CASSIRGTDYNSPLHF TGTGCCAGCAGTATTCGCGGGACAGACTATAATTCACCCCTCCACTTT TRBV2 - TRBJ1-6 TRBD1
CASSSHGFGYNSPLHF TGTGCCAGCAGCTCCCACGGGTTCGGGTATAATTCACCCCTCCACTTT TRBV11-2 - TRBJ1-6 -
CASSRTQAEKLFF TGCGCCAGCAGCCGCACACAGGCTGAAAAACTGTTTTTT TRBV4-3 - TRBJ1-4 -
CASSVGGDRNEKLFF TGTGCCAGCAGCGTAGGGGGGGACCGTAATGAAAAACTGTTTTTT TRBV9 - TRBJ1-4 -
CASSLALAGKLFF TGTGCCAGCAGTTTAGCGCTGGCGGGGAAACTGTTTTTT TRBV12-3/TRBV12-4 few TRBJ1-4 -
CASSPPERGNTIYF TGTGCCAGCTCACCACCCGAGAGAGGGAACACCATATATTTT TRBV18 few TRBJ1-3 -
CASSVALAGAPGTDTQYF TGTGCCAGCAGCGTAGCCCTAGCGGGGGCCCCTGGAACAGATACGCAGTATTTT TRBV9 - TRBJ2-3 TRBD2
CASSLGKGQNIQYF TGTGCCAGCTCCCTAGGTAAGGGGCAGAACATTCAGTACTTC TRBV7-8 - TRBJ2-4 -
CASSSGHFERQGSYGYTF TGTGCCAGCAGTTCAGGCCATTTCGAGCGACAGGGGAGCTATGGCTACACCTTC TRBV6-2/TRBV6-3 - TRBJ1-2 TRBD1
CASSETARVSSPLHF TGTGCCAGCAGTGAAACCGCCAGGGTGAGTTCACCCCTCCACTTT TRBV6-1 - TRBJ1-6 -
CASSARQAGGLYEQYF TGTGCCAGCAGCGCCCGCCAAGCGGGGGGGCTCTACGAGCAGTACTTC TRBV7-9 - TRBJ2-7 TRBD2